The 12 T cell receptor beta chains below come from one sample, sequenced in a study of blood T cells in healthy people across ages. Alongside a J-beta primer mix, a sample-barcoded 5' primer served in a second PCR lasting about 7 to 11 cycles. Using its own MiXCR run on the 5' RACE reads, TCRdb lists one record per CDR3 protein. Found here are 600,000 or so distinct CDR3 sequences, roughly 31% of them singletons; the top ten hold more than 15%. The sequencing input was blood. The receptors were gathered from a woman older than 75 in good health.

This clonotype was found many times. This sequence joins TRBV7-8 and TRBJ1-2; D may be TRBD1 (5 bases). Germline assignment: CDR1 SGHVS and CDR2 FQNEAQ. The CDR3 consists of 13 residues. The V end was cut by 5 bases, the J end by 4 bases, with 11 bases between. The CDR3 DNA reads TGTGCCAGCAGCCGAGCAGGGACCTATGGCTACACCTTC. Translating it yields CASSRAGTYGYTF.

This clonotype was counted ten times or more. A much more abundant neighbour one base away suggests this may be a read error. This chain uses TRBV2 with TRBJ2-5; TRBD1 is a possible D gene (6 bases). Trimming pared 3 bases from V and 11 bases from J, leaving 16 bases between. The CDR3 is 13 residues long. Germline V lookup: CDR1 SNHLY, CDR2 FYNNEI. The CDR3 protein is CASSEVGAAEQYF. CDR3 in DNA: TGTGCCAGCAGTGAGGTGGGGGCAGCTGAGCAGTACTTC.

Points on this clonotype: A much larger clone differs from this one at a single base, so this may be a read error. This sequence joins TRBV20-1 and TRBJ1-2; 7 bases are shared with TRBD1. Germline V gene lookup returns CDR1 DFQATT and CDR2 SNEGSKA (reference sequence). This CDR3 is built from 16 residues. The CDR3 DNA reads TGCAGTACTAGCAAAAGACAGGGACCCTCCGGGGGAGGCTACACCTTC. It yields the protein CSTSKRQGPSGGGYTF.

In its sample, this clonotype was seen many times. The chain combines TRBV7-8 with TRBJ2-7; D is perhaps TRBD2 (7 bases). The V gene's germline CDR1 is SGHVS and CDR2 FQNEAQ. Deletions cut 1 base from V and 0 bases from J, with 13 bases between. This CDR3 has 16 residues. In DNA form, the CDR3 reads TGTGCCAGCAGCTTAGTAGGGGGGGTAAGCTCCTACGAGCAGTACTTC. It is translated as CASSLVGGVSSYEQYF. The variable domain in full, completed from reference TRBV7-8 and TRBJ2-7, reads GAGVSQSPRYKVAKRGQDVALRCDPISGHVSLFWYQQALGQGPEFLTYFQNEAQLDKSGLPSDRFFAERPEGSVSTLKIQRTQQEDSAVYLCASSLVGGVSSYEQYFGPGTRLTVT.

The sample holds many counts of this clonotype. The chain has TRBV5-1 and TRBJ2-3; D gene unclear. From germline, CDR1 is SGHRS and CDR2 YFSETQ. The CDR3 spans 13 residues. The ends were cut back, 0 bases at V and 6 bases at J, with 8 bases in the middle. The CDR3 DNA reads as TGCGCCAGCAGCTTGGTTCTAAGCGATACGCAGTATTTT. This sequence encodes CASSLVLSDTQYF.

The V gene is TRBV30, the J gene TRBJ1-2, with TRBD1 matching 10 bases. In germline, CDR1 is GTSNPN, CDR2 SVGIG (reference sequence). This CDR3 spans 14 amino acids. Trimming took 3 bases from V and 7 from J; bases not matched to a gene: 8. CDR3 protein: CAWRRDRGYGGYTF. In nucleotides, the CDR3 is TGTGCCTGGAGGAGGGACAGGGGATATGGTGGCTACACCTTC.

With respect to this clonotype: This may stem from a read error, because a much larger clone lies one nucleotide away. The CDR3 is CASSIVGQRSYNEQVF. CDR3 coding DNA: TGTGCCAGCTCCATCGTAGGACAGCGGTCCTACAATGAGCAGGTCTTC. The chain is built from TRBV2 and TRBJ2-1, with a weak D call TRBD1 (6 bases). CDR3 length: 16 amino acids. The germline V gene has CDR1 SNHLY and CDR2 FYNNEI. Variable domain in full (rest from reference TRBV2 and TRBJ2-1): EPEVTQTPSHQVTQMGQEVILRCVPISNHLYFYWYRQILGQKVEFLVSFYNNEISEKSEIFDDQFSVERPDGSNFTLKIRSTKLEDSAMYFCASSIVGQRSYNEQVFGPGTRLTVL.

Concerning this clonotype itself: A much larger clonotype is one base distant, so this may be a read error. The chain recombines TRBV28 with TRBJ2-5; 9 nucleotides match TRBD1. TRBJ2-7 matches the DNA end more closely, so the J call is doubtful. The CDR3 runs 14 residues. The germline V gene has CDR1 MDHEN and CDR2 SYDVKM. CDR3 nucleotide sequence: TGTGCCGGCACCTTGGACAGGGGAGGCTACGAGCAGTACTTC. It codes for CAGTLDRGGYEQYF.

This clonotype was counted ten times or more. The rearrangement joins TRBV7-9 to TRBJ2-7, with 10 bases lining up with TRBD2. V was clipped by 2 bases and J by 7 bases; unmatched bases: 2. CDR1 is SEHNR, CDR2 FQNEAQ, per germline (reference sequence). This CDR3 has 13 amino acids. The CDR3 DNA sequence: TGTGCCAGCAGCTTACCTAGCGGGGGTGAGCAGTACTTC. Translating gives CASSLPSGGEQYF.

This clonotype was seen many times. This chain connects TRBV20-1 to TRBJ2-1, with a weak D call TRBD2 (5 bases). The germline V gene has CDR1 DFQATT and CDR2 SNEGSKA (reference sequence). The ends were cut back, 5 bases at V and 0 bases at J, with 11 bases in the middle. The CDR3 spans 14 residues. The CDR3 spells CSAAIGSSYNEQFF. The CDR3 DNA sequence: TGCAGTGCTGCGATAGGGAGCTCCTACAATGAGCAGTTCTTC.

This clonotype has ten or more counts. This chain joins TRBV9 and TRBJ2-3, with 9 nucleotides matching TRBD2. This CDR3 is built from 13 residues. The ends lost 5 bases at V and 4 bases at J; junction bases unmatched: 2. The V gene's germline CDR1 is SGDLS and CDR2 YYNGEE. The CDR3: CASRASGADTQYF. The CDR3 nucleotides are TGTGCCAGCAGGGCTAGCGGGGCAGATACGCAGTATTTT.

This clonotype has at least ten counts. The chain is built from TRBV6-5 and TRBJ2-3; weak D call: TRBD2 (5 bases). In germline, CDR1 is MNHEY, CDR2 SVGAGI. CDR3 size: 15 residues. V lost 4 bases, J lost 6 bases, and 17 bases lay in between. CDR3 amino acids: CASSSLPGRGDTQYF. The CDR3 nucleotides read TGTGCCAGCAGTTCCCTCCCCGGGCGAGGGGATACGCAGTATTTT.